This T cell receptor (beta chain) was found in a study of blood T cells in healthy people across ages. Whole-study context: Capture by template switching was about one barcoded beta molecule per two T cells. Study observations and caveats: Using unsorted PBMCs precluded a conclusive naive versus antigen-experienced comparison. Roughly linearly, TCR beta diversity per million T cells fell as age increased.

Concerning this clonotype itself: Its specificity is unknown.

Combining a sample-barcoded 5' primer with a J-beta primer mix, a second PCR ran for roughly 7 to 12 cycles. MiXCR was run by TCRdb on the 5' RACE reads, yielding one entry per CDR3 protein. The sample contains about 690,000 distinct CDR3 sequences, around two fifths of which appear only once. The CDR3 totals 14 residues. V lost 3 bases and J 7 bases, leaving 13 bases between the germline ends. Germline CDR1 reads SGHTA; CDR2 reads FQGNSA. This chain joins TRBV7-2 and TRBJ2-4, with D maybe TRBD1 (8 bases). The sequencing input was blood. The clonotype originates from a man at least 80 years old in good health. Here the CDR3 reads CASSFVQGGNIQYF. DNA of the CDR3: TGTGCCAGCAGCTTTGTACAGGGGGGGAACATTCAGTACTTC. Variable domain in full (rest from reference TRBV7-2 and TRBJ2-4): GAGVSQSPSNKVTEKGKDVELRCDPISGHTALYWYRQSLGQGLEFLIYFQGNSAPDKSGLPSDRFSAERTGGSVSTLTIQRTQQEDSAVYLCASSFVQGGNIQYFGAGTRLSVL.